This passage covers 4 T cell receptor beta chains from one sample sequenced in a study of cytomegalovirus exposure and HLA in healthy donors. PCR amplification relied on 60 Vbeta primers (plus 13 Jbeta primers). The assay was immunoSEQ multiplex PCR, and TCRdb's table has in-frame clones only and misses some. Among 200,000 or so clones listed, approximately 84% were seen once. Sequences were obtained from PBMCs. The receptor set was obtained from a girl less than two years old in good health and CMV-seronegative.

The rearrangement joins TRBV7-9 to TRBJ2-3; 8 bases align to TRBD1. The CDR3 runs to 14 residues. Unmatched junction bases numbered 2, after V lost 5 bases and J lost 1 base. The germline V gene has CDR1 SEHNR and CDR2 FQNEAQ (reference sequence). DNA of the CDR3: TGTGCCAGCAGCCCACAGGGGGGCACAGATACGCAGTATTTT. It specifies CASSPQGGTDTQYF.

The CDR3: CASSADRGNVYEQYF. The CDR3 nucleotides read TGTGCCAGCAGTGCCGACAGGGGCAACGTCTACGAGCAGTACTTC. The V gene is TRBV6-1, the J gene TRBJ2-7; the match to TRBD1 covers 8 bases. J was trimmed by 3 bases and V by 4 bases; bases with no gene match: 8. CDR1 is MNHNS, CDR2 SASEGT, per germline. CDR3 length: 15 residues.

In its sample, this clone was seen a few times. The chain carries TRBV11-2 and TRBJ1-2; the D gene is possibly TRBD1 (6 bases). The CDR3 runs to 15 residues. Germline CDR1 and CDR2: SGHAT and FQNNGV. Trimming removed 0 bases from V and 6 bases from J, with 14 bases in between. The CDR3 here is CASSLDPRGLHGYTF. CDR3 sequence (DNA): TGTGCCAGCAGCTTAGATCCTAGGGGGTTGCATGGCTACACCTTC. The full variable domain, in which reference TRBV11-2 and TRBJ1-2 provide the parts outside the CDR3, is EAGVAQSPRYKIIEKRQSVAFWCNPISGHATLYWYQQILGQGPKLLIQFQNNGVVDDSQLPKDRFSAERLKGVDSTLKIQPAKLEDSAVYLCASSLDPRGLHGYTFGSGTRLTVV.

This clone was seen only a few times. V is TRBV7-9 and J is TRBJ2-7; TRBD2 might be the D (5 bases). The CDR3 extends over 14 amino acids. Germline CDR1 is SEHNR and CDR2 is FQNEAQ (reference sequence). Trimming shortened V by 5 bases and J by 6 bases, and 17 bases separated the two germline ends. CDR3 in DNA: TGTGCCAGCAGCCCAACACTAGGGTTCGGCGAGCAGTACTTC. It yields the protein CASSPTLGFGEQYF.